Below are 14 T cell receptor beta chains sequenced from a single sample in a study of blood T cell repertoires in COVID-19. Profiling relied on immunoSEQ multiplex PCR, and the TCRdb table lists in-frame clones only, not all of them. The sample lists approximately 57,000 clones, 82% occurring once. The sample taken for sequencing was peripheral blood. All receptors derive from a woman older than 75 with acute or convalescent COVID-19.

The chain couples TRBV7-6 to TRBJ2-5; 7 bases align to TRBD1. V lost 2 bases to trimming and J lost 5 bases; unmatched junction nucleotides: 5. The CDR3 sequence is 14 residues long. CDR1 is SGHVS, CDR2 FNYEAQ, per germline. CDR3 bases: TGTGCCAGCAGCTTAACAGGGGTGGTTGAGACCCAGTACTTC. It specifies CASSLTGVVETQYF.

This clone was detected only a few times. The chain links TRBV11-3 to TRBJ2-3, with 7 nucleotides matching TRBD1. The CDR3 spans 15 residues. J lost 3 bases, V lost 1 base, and 4 bases had no gene match. The germline V gene has CDR1 SGHNT and CDR2 YENEEA. CDR3 loop: CASSLGDSLTDTQYF. In nucleotides, the CDR3 is TGTGCCAGCAGCTTAGGGGACAGCTTAACAGATACGCAGTATTTT. The variable domain in full, with the rest retrieved from reference TRBV11-3 and TRBJ2-3, is EAGVVQSPRYKIIEKKQPVAFWCNPISGHNTLYWYLQNLGQGPELLIRYENEEAVDDSQLPKDRFSAERLKGVDSTLKIQPAELGDSAVYLCASSLGDSLTDTQYFGPGTRLTVL.

The J gene is TRBJ1-1, the V gene TRBV7-8; D is undetermined. The CDR3 extends over 13 amino acids. V lost 2 bases and J lost 4, with 8 bases in between. Germline assignment: CDR1 SGHVS and CDR2 FQNEAQ. The CDR3 DNA reads TGTGCCAGCAGCTTATATGAGGGCACTGAAGCTTTCTTT. This gives the protein CASSLYEGTEAFF. Using reference TRBV7-8 and TRBJ1-1 for the parts outside the CDR3, the full variable domain is GAGVSQSPRYKVAKRGQDVALRCDPISGHVSLFWYQQALGQGPEFLTYFQNEAQLDKSGLPSDRFFAERPEGSVSTLKIQRTQQEDSAVYLCASSLYEGTEAFFGQGTRLTVV.

The chain employs TRBV3-1 (or the pseudogene TRBV3-2) and TRBJ2-2; 14 bases are shared with TRBD2. This CDR3 comprises 16 residues. J lost 6 bases, V lost 4 bases, and 4 bases had no gene match. Germline CDR1 LGHDT, CDR2 YNNKEL (reference sequence). CDR3 region: CASSPTSGRAPGELFF. The CDR3 region has the DNA TGTGCCAGCAGCCCGACTAGCGGGAGGGCCCCCGGGGAGCTGTTTTTT.

The V and J genes are TRBV19 and TRBJ2-6; 7 bases agree with TRBD1. CDR3 length: 16 amino acids. Germline V gene sequence: CDR1 LNHDA, CDR2 SQIVND (reference sequence). With V trimmed by 4 bases and J by 0 bases, 3 bases remained unmatched. CDR3 protein: CASSRGQSSGANVLTF. In nucleotides, the CDR3 is TGTGCCAGTAGTAGGGGACAGAGCTCTGGGGCCAACGTCCTGACTTTC.

The chain recombines TRBV25-1 with TRBJ2-2; 9 bases are shared with TRBD1. The CDR3 contains 14 residues. Losses at the gene ends were 10 bases for V and 4 bases for J; bases not matched to a gene: 7. Germline assignment: CDR1 MGHDK and CDR2 SYGVNS. CDR3 loop: CATSGQGFTGELFF. As DNA, the CDR3 is TGTGCCACCTCGGGACAGGGCTTCACCGGGGAGCTGTTTTTT.

This clone came up once. The chain combines TRBV7-3 with TRBJ2-7; perhaps TRBD2 as D (5 bases). This CDR3 is built from 12 residues. CDR1 and CDR2 from the germline V gene are SGHTA and FQGTGA. V was clipped by 5 bases and J by 5 bases, with 10 bases between them. The CDR3 region is CASSPTGDEQYF. The CDR3, as DNA: TGTGCCAGCAGCCCGACCGGGGACGAGCAGTACTTC.

The chain joins TRBV19 to TRBJ2-3, with D unresolved. CDR3 length: 12 residues. CDR1 is LNHDA, CDR2 SQIVND, per germline (reference sequence). Trimming cost V 7 bases and J 0 bases, with 5 bases left between them. The CDR3 DNA follows: TGTGCCAGTACTTCTAGCACAGATACGCAGTATTTT. Its translation: CASTSSTDTQYF.

This chain connects TRBV29-1 to TRBJ2-7, with 9 bases that match TRBD1. CDR3 length: 15 residues. The V and J ends lost 4 bases and 6 bases, in that order; junction bases with no gene match: 13. Germline V gene lookup returns CDR1 SQVTM and CDR2 ANQGSEA. For the CDR3, the DNA is TGCAGCGTTGGTTTCCGGGACAGGGCTCTTTCCGAGCAGTACTTC. It yields the protein CSVGFRDRALSEQYF.

The chain employs TRBV7-8 and TRBJ1-4; TRBD1 matches 10 bases. The CDR3 spans 15 residues. Germline values: CDR1 SGHVS, CDR2 FQNEAQ. Trimming took 5 bases from V and 5 from J; bases not matched to a gene: 5. The CDR3 loop reads CASSLDRGRNEKLFF. CDR3 DNA sequence: TGTGCCAGCAGCCTCGACAGGGGGCGGAATGAAAAACTGTTTTTT. The complete variable domain, with remaining parts taken from reference TRBV7-8 and TRBJ1-4, reads GAGVSQSPRYKVAKRGQDVALRCDPISGHVSLFWYQQALGQGPEFLTYFQNEAQLDKSGLPSDRFFAERPEGSVSTLKIQRTQQEDSAVYLCASSLDRGRNEKLFFGSGTQLSVL.

This clone occurred once. The J gene is TRBJ1-6, the V gene TRBV15, with D perhaps matching TRBD1 (5 bases). The CDR3 loop spans 15 amino acids. The V gene's germline CDR1 is LNHNV and CDR2 YYDKDF (reference sequence). V lost 0 bases and J 6 bases, leaving 9 bases between the germline ends. This CDR3 is CATSRERRANSPLHF. The CDR3 DNA sequence: TGTGCCACCAGCAGAGAACGCAGGGCTAATTCACCCCTCCACTTT.

The chain links TRBV6-4 to TRBJ2-1, with 10 bases aligning to TRBD1. The CDR3 extends over 17 amino acids. Germline CDR1 reads MRHNA; CDR2 reads SNTAGT. The V gene end was trimmed by 6 bases and the J gene end by 7 bases; junction bases not matched to a gene: 15. CDR3 in amino acids: CASSQRTGGGLRNEQFF. CDR3 coding DNA: TGTGCCAGCAGCCAGAGGACAGGGGGTGGACTACGGAATGAGCAGTTCTTC.

V and J are TRBV7-8 and TRBJ2-3; 7 positions agree with TRBD1. Germline lookup yields CDR1 SGHVS and CDR2 FQNEAQ. V lost 5 bases, J lost 0 bases, and 5 bases stayed unmatched. The CDR3 totals 15 residues. CDR3 bases: TGTGCCAGCAGCCCCCGGGACAGCAGCACAGATACGCAGTATTTT. This gives the protein CASSPRDSSTDTQYF.

In this sample, this clone turned up a few times. The chain links TRBV19 to TRBJ2-1; 13 bases are a match to TRBD2. Germline assignment: CDR1 LNHDA and CDR2 SQIVND (reference sequence). The CDR3 runs 14 residues. The ends lost 10 bases at V and 7 bases at J; junction bases unmatched: 7. The CDR3 region has the DNA TGTGCCACACTAGCGGGAGGGCCTGCGAATGAGCAGTTCTTC. This sequence encodes CATLAGGPANEQFF.